These T cell receptor beta chains were read from a single sample in a study of vaccination effects on CD4 cells after COVID-19. Repertoires were generated with immunoSEQ multiplex PCR, while TCRdb's copy carries only in-frame clones and drops some. In the table there are approximately 33,000 clones, around 73% of which are singletons. These receptors are not linked to any known antigen. The material sequenced was CD4+ T cells from PBMCs cultured with HCoV-NL63 spike peptides, taken before COVID-19 vaccination. The source of these receptors is a human donor who had a prior SARS-CoV-2 infection. The CDR3 runs from the conserved cysteine through the conserved F or W. The D gene is left open where the match is weak. Expanded clones get a size class; other rows say once, few or many, or leave the size out.

d_call | clone_size | j_call | v_call | cdr3_nt | cdr3_aa
. | . | TRBJ1-1 | TRBV5-5 | TGTGCCAGCAGCTTTGCGTGGATCCCCCAGAAGTATGAACGCACTGAAGCTTTCTTT | CASSFAWIPQKYERTEAFF
. | . | TRBJ2-5 | TRBV19 | TGTGCCAGTAGCCTCCTGGGACCGTACCAAGAGACCCAGTACTTC | CASSLLGPYQETQYF
. | . | TRBJ2-7 | TRBV2 | TGTGCCAGCACTCGTCAGACGTACGAGCAGTACTTC | CASTRQTYEQYF
TRBD1 | . | TRBJ2-7 | TRBV3-1/TRBV3-2 | TGTGCCAGCAGACAACAGGGGTCCCACGAGCAGTACTTC | CASRQQGSHEQYF
. | . | TRBJ2-2 | TRBV21-1 | TGTGCCAGCAGGCAAGTAGGGGCGGTGGCCGGGGAGCTGTTTTTT | CASRQVGAVAGELFF
TRBD1 | . | TRBJ2-6 | TRBV7-9 | TGTGCCAGCAGCTTCTCCACGGGACAGGGGGCGTCTGGGGCCAACGTCCTGACTTTC | CASSFSTGQGASGANVLTF
. | . | TRBJ1-2 | TRBV9 | TGTGCCAGCAGCGGAGAACCAGGGAACTATGGCTACACCTTC | CASSGEPGNYGYTF
. | . | TRBJ2-3 | TRBV7-2 | TGTGCCAGCAGCTTAGCCAGAGGCACAGATACGCAGTATTTT | CASSLARGTDTQYF
. | . | TRBJ1-4 | TRBV6-5 | TGTGCCAGCAGTTACTTTAGGGGAGGGAAACTGTTTTTT | CASSYFRGGKLFF
. | few | TRBJ1-1 | TRBV9 | TGTGCCAGCAGCGTCGACAGACTGACTGAAGCTTTCTTT | CASSVDRLTEAFF
. | . | TRBJ2-2 | TRBV6-6 | TGTGCCAGCAGCGGGGGTGTCGGGGAGCTGTTTTTT | CASSGGVGELFF
. | . | TRBJ2-3 | TRBV4-2 | TGTGCCAGCAGCCAACAGGACAGAAGCACAGATACGCAGTATTTT | CASSQQDRSTDTQYF
. | . | TRBJ1-1 | TRBV5-6 | TGTGCCAGCAGCTTGGGGGGGCCTGATGAAGCTTTCTTT | CASSLGGPDEAFF
. | . | TRBJ1-3 | TRBV19 | TGTGCCAGTAGTATGCCTTGGGGAAGCTCTGGAAACACCATATATTTT | CASSMPWGSSGNTIYF